Presented here are 30 T cell receptor beta chains from one specimen sequenced in a study of cytomegalovirus exposure and HLA in healthy donors. The PCR contained 60 Vbeta and 13 Jbeta primers. The protocol was immunoSEQ multiplex PCR, while the TCRdb copy is restricted to in-frame clones and leaves out a portion. The table records under 200,000 clones, around 77% of them present only once. Sequencing was performed on PBMCs. These receptors all come from a man in his sixties in good health and CMV-seronegative.

V and J are TRBV5-1 and TRBJ1-1; D remains ambiguous. The V end was cut by 3 bases, the J end by 0 bases, with 9 bases between. Germline lookup yields CDR1 SGHRS and CDR2 YFSETQ. This CDR3 is built from 14 residues. CDR3: CASSSVTMNTEAFF. As DNA, the CDR3 is TGCGCCAGCAGCTCTGTTACTATGAACACTGAAGCTTTCTTT.

The chain recombines TRBV30 with TRBJ2-1, with TRBD1 matching over 10 bases. Looked up from germline, CDR1 is GTSNPN and CDR2 is SVGIG (reference sequence). The V segment lost 0 bases and the J segment 5 bases; nucleotides outside the gene matches: 10. This CDR3 comprises 17 residues. CDR3 nucleotides: TGTGCCTGGAGTGTACGATTCGGGACAGGGGTTAACAATGAGCAGTTCTTC. This sequence encodes CAWSVRFGTGVNNEQFF.

The chain has TRBV5-1 and TRBJ1-1; 7 positions match TRBD1. Germline assignment: CDR1 SGHRS and CDR2 YFSETQ. The CDR3 totals 14 residues. The V gene end was trimmed by 4 bases and the J gene end by 2 bases; junction bases not matched to a gene: 5. The CDR3 sequence: CASSLGTANTEAFF. CDR3 nucleotides: TGCGCCAGCAGCCTAGGGACAGCAAACACTGAAGCTTTCTTT. Combining the CDR3 with reference TRBV5-1 and TRBJ1-1 gives the whole variable domain KAGVTQTPRYLIKTRGQQVTLSCSPISGHRSVSWYQQTPGQGLQFLFEYFSETQRNKGNFPGRFSGRQFSNSRSEMNVSTLELGDSALYLCASSLGTANTEAFFGQGTRLTVV.

The V and J genes are TRBV2 and TRBJ1-1; 9 bases match TRBD1. Trimming took 2 bases from V and 11 from J; bases not matched to a gene: 12. This CDR3 contains 15 residues. From germline, CDR1 is SNHLY and CDR2 FYNNEI. The CDR3 loop reads CASSERQGGRPDAFF. CDR3 nucleotides: TGTGCCAGCAGTGAAAGACAGGGGGGCCGGCCAGACGCTTTCTTT. The variable domain in full, completed from reference TRBV2 and TRBJ1-1, reads EPEVTQTPSHQVTQMGQEVILRCVPISNHLYFYWYRQILGQKVEFLVSFYNNEISEKSEIFDDQFSVERPDGSNFTLKIRSTKLEDSAMYFCASSERQGGRPDAFFGQGTRLTVV.

The chain joins TRBV6-4 to TRBJ2-5; 7 bases fit TRBD1. This CDR3 has 11 amino acids. With V trimmed by 4 bases and J by 11 bases, 4 bases remained unmatched. Germline CDR1 MRHNA, CDR2 SNTAGT. Written as DNA, the CDR3 is TGTGCCAGCAGTGTAGGGGGCGTGCAGTACTTC. Translating gives CASSVGGVQYF.

The V and J genes are TRBV19 and TRBJ1-2, with a possible D match to TRBD1 (6 bases). Trimming shortened V by 3 bases and J by 5 bases, and 10 bases separated the two germline ends. There are 13 residues in the CDR3. Germline values: CDR1 LNHDA, CDR2 SQIVND (reference sequence). In DNA, the CDR3 is TGTGCCAGTAGTATGGACAGATTATATGGCTACACCTTC. Translation gives CASSMDRLYGYTF.

V and J are TRBV13 and TRBJ2-3; D perhaps matches TRBD2 (5 bases). CDR3 length equals 15 residues. CDR1 PRHDT and CDR2 FYEKMQ come from the germline V gene (reference sequence). V lost 0 bases and J lost 6, with 13 bases in between. In nucleotides, the CDR3 is TGTGCCAGCAGCTTAGGTGTCCTAGCTATCGATACGCAGTATTTT. Translating it yields CASSLGVLAIDTQYF.

The V call is TRBV5-1, the J call TRBJ1-1, with D perhaps matching TRBD1 (5 bases). Germline V gene sequence: CDR1 SGHRS, CDR2 YFSETQ. V shed 4 bases and J shed 1 base, with 11 bases lying between them. The CDR3 covers 14 residues. CDR3 loop: CASSDGGRNTEAFF. CDR3 sequence (DNA): TGCGCCAGCAGCGACGGGGGACGGAACACTGAAGCTTTCTTT. Using reference TRBV5-1 and TRBJ1-1 for the parts outside the CDR3, the full variable domain is KAGVTQTPRYLIKTRGQQVTLSCSPISGHRSVSWYQQTPGQGLQFLFEYFSETQRNKGNFPGRFSGRQFSNSRSEMNVSTLELGDSALYLCASSDGGRNTEAFFGQGTRLTVV.

This chain links TRBV29-1 with TRBJ2-1; 10 bases match TRBD2. Germline V gives CDR1 SQVTM, CDR2 ANQGSEA. The CDR3 is 14 amino acids. Trimming cost V 3 bases and J 5 bases; bases outside gene matches: 4. The CDR3 loop is CSVDGLAGDNEQFF. The CDR3 DNA follows: TGCAGCGTTGACGGGCTAGCGGGGGACAATGAGCAGTTCTTC.

The chain employs TRBV4-3 and TRBJ2-5; D is perhaps TRBD1 (5 bases). Germline loops: CDR1 LGHNA, CDR2 YSLEER. V was shortened by 1 base and J by 3 bases, with 15 bases between the two germline ends. The CDR3 is 16 amino acids. CDR3 sequence reads: CASSQGVGRAKETQYF. Here the CDR3 DNA reads TGCGCCAGCAGCCAAGGGGTCGGCAGGGCAAAAGAGACCCAGTACTTC.

Ten or more counts support this clone. V and J are TRBV28 and TRBJ1-1; TRBD1 matches at 8 bases. The ends lost 4 bases at V and 2 bases at J; junction bases unmatched: 6. Germline-derived CDR1 and CDR2 are MDHEN and SYDVKM. CDR3 length: 15 residues. CDR3 residues: CASSSQDRVNTEAFF. CDR3 DNA: TGTGCCAGCAGTTCCCAGGACAGGGTTAACACTGAAGCTTTCTTT.

CDR3 loop: CASRPTGTGGFQPQHF. The CDR3, as DNA: TGTGCCAGCAGACCAACCGGGACAGGGGGCTTTCAGCCCCAGCATTTT. The chain uses TRBV6-6 and TRBJ1-5; 12 nucleotides align to TRBD1. The germline V gene encodes CDR1 MNHNY and CDR2 SVGAGI (reference sequence). This CDR3 is built from 16 residues. Unmatched junction bases numbered 9, after V lost 6 bases and J lost 6 bases.

This chain links TRBV6-1 with TRBJ2-7; 7 bases are shared with TRBD1. The CDR3 extends over 16 amino acids. The trim removed 2 bases at V and 0 bases at J, leaving 7 bases unmatched. Per germline, CDR1 MNHNS and CDR2 SASEGT. CDR3 sequence reads: CASSERQGRSSYEQYF. In DNA form, the CDR3 reads TGTGCCAGCAGTGAAAGACAGGGACGTAGCTCCTACGAGCAGTACTTC.

The V and J genes are TRBV6-6 and TRBJ2-7, with 7 nucleotides matching TRBD1. The CDR3 contains 13 residues. Germline lookup yields CDR1 MNHNY and CDR2 SVGAGI (reference sequence). Trimming at V came to 5 bases and at J to 6 bases, leaving 7 bases not matched to a gene. CDR3: CASSRDSNPEQYF. The CDR3 DNA reads as TGTGCCAGCAGTAGGGACAGTAACCCCGAGCAGTACTTC.

The V call is TRBV7-2, the J call TRBJ1-5; weak D call: TRBD1 (6 bases). The V and J ends lost 1 base and 7 bases respectively, with 14 bases between them. This CDR3 has 15 residues. Per the germline V gene, CDR1 is SGHTA and CDR2 is FQGNSA. The CDR3: CASSLGTEFWQPQHF. DNA for the CDR3: TGTGCCAGCAGCTTAGGGACAGAGTTCTGGCAGCCCCAGCATTTT.

This clone has only a few counts. The V and J genes are TRBV18 and TRBJ1-1, with 10 bases fitting TRBD1. Germline CDR1 KGHSH, CDR2 LQKENI. V lost 3 bases and J lost 4; bases outside the gene matches: 5. The CDR3 sequence is 15 residues long. The CDR3 protein is CASSPYRTGGTEAFF. The CDR3 DNA reads TGTGCCAGCTCACCCTATCGGACAGGGGGCACTGAAGCTTTCTTT. Full variable domain (outside the CDR3, taken from reference TRBV18 and TRBJ1-1): NAGVMQNPRHLVRRRGQEARLRCSPMKGHSHVYWYRQLPEEGLKFMVYLQKENIIDESGMPKERFSAEFPKEGPSILRIQQVVRGDSAAYFCASSPYRTGGTEAFFGQGTRLTVV.

The V gene is TRBV6-4, the J gene TRBJ2-5; 10 positions agree with TRBD2. CDR1 and CDR2 from the germline V gene are MRHNA and SNTAGT. CDR3 size: 15 residues. J gave up 5 bases and V 3 bases, and 6 bases lay outside the gene matches. The CDR3 here is CASSESGRAGETQYF. For the CDR3, the DNA is TGTGCCAGCAGTGAGAGCGGGAGGGCCGGGGAGACCCAGTACTTC.

The chain carries TRBV7-2 and TRBJ2-3; perhaps TRBD2 as D (5 bases). Germline V gene data show CDR1 as SGHTA and CDR2 as FQGNSA. V was pared by 1 base and J by 0 bases, with 8 bases between. CDR3 length: 15 residues. CDR3 bases: TGTGCCAGCAGCTTAGTGGGCGGGAGCACAGATACGCAGTATTTT. Residues: CASSLVGGSTDTQYF.

As to this clone: A read error may produce the germline difference seen at one junction end. V and J are TRBV29-1 and TRBJ1-2; D ambiguous. This CDR3 contains 14 residues. CDR1 and CDR2 from the germline V gene are SQVTM and ANQGSEA. The chain's CDR3 is CSVDGKSVSYGYPF. The CDR3 coding sequence is TGCAGCGTTGATGGCAAATCGGTTAGCTATGGCTACCCCTTC.

The chain couples TRBV5-1 to TRBJ2-3; D is uncertain. The germline CDR1 and CDR2 sequences are SGHRS and YFSETQ. V lost 5 bases and J 7 bases, leaving 11 bases between the germline ends. The CDR3 covers 12 residues. CDR3 amino acids: CASREDGYTQYF. The CDR3 nucleotides read TGCGCCAGCAGGGAAGACGGGTATACGCAGTATTTT. Complete variable domain (other parts from reference TRBV5-1 and TRBJ2-3): KAGVTQTPRYLIKTRGQQVTLSCSPISGHRSVSWYQQTPGQGLQFLFEYFSETQRNKGNFPGRFSGRQFSNSRSEMNVSTLELGDSALYLCASREDGYTQYFGPGTRLTVL.

The chain joins TRBV2 to TRBJ1-2; no clear D gene. Trimming removed 2 bases at V and 4 bases at J, with 5 bases between. Germline V gene data show CDR1 as SNHLY and CDR2 as FYNNEI. The CDR3 length is 12 residues. The CDR3 loop reads CASSETAYGYTF. The CDR3 DNA reads as TGTGCCAGCAGTGAAACAGCCTATGGCTACACCTTC.

Only one count was recorded for this clone. This rearrangement joins TRBV29-1 to TRBJ2-3; D gene ambiguous. The germline V gene has CDR1 SQVTM and CDR2 ANQGSEA. The length of the CDR3 is 13 residues. The V gene lost 4 bases and the J gene lost 0 bases, with 8 bases spanning the gap. This CDR3 is CSVGAASTDTQYF. CDR3 in DNA: TGCAGCGTTGGGGCAGCTAGCACAGATACGCAGTATTTT.

The rearrangement links TRBV27 to TRBJ1-3, with D perhaps matching TRBD1 (6 bases). This CDR3 comprises 13 residues. CDR1 MNHEY and CDR2 SMNVEV come from the germline V gene (reference sequence). V lost 5 bases and J 3 bases, leaving 8 bases between the germline ends. The CDR3 DNA reads as TGTGCCAGCAGTCGGACAGTTGGAAACACCATATATTTT. Protein product: CASSRTVGNTIYF.

This clone was counted a few times. This specimen includes other DNA sequences encoding the same CDR3. The rearrangement uses TRBV29-1 and TRBJ2-7; 8 nucleotides match TRBD1. The CDR3 runs to 14 residues. Per the germline V gene, CDR1 is SQVTM and CDR2 is ANQGSEA. V was pared by 1 base and J by 0 bases, with 2 bases of the junction left unmatched. The CDR3, as DNA: TGCAGCGTTGAAGGCGACAGGGGCTCCTACGAGCAGTACTTC. The encoded protein is CSVEGDRGSYEQYF.

This rearrangement joins TRBV12-1 to TRBJ1-5. TRBV12-1 is a listed pseudogene. This CDR3 region has 18 residues. The CDR3 region is CASSCGRGSRNGNQPQHF. The CDR3 DNA is TGTGCCAGCAGCTGTGGTCGGGGGTCCAGGAATGGCAATCAGCCCCAGCATTTT.

There are a few counts of this clone. The V call is TRBV19, the J call TRBJ2-7; 9 bases align to TRBD1. Germline V gives CDR1 LNHDA, CDR2 SQIVND (reference sequence). The V and J ends lost 5 bases and 2 bases, in that order; junction bases with no gene match: 13. This CDR3 spans 17 amino acids. The CDR3 spells CASSLRSFGQGPYEQYF. DNA for the CDR3: TGTGCCAGTAGTCTGAGAAGCTTCGGACAGGGGCCCTACGAGCAGTACTTC.

V gene TRBV28 combines with J gene TRBJ2-1; 7 bases are a match to TRBD1. This CDR3 is built from 15 residues. Per the germline V gene, CDR1 is MDHEN and CDR2 is SYDVKM. V lost 8 bases and J lost 4; bases outside the gene matches: 11. The CDR3 reads CASGTYGTAYNEQFF. CDR3 nucleotide sequence: TGTGCCAGCGGAACCTATGGGACAGCGTACAATGAGCAGTTCTTC.

V is TRBV7-2 and J is TRBJ2-3; D possibly corresponds to TRBD2 (5 bases). Trimming took 5 bases from V and 6 from J, leaving 15 bases between them. Germline assignment: CDR1 SGHTA and CDR2 FQGNSA. The CDR3 sequence is 14 residues long. The CDR3 sequence: CASSLALAPDTQYF. Written as DNA, the CDR3 is TGTGCCAGCAGCCTGGCGCTAGCCCCCGATACGCAGTATTTT.

The gene calls are TRBV5-1 and TRBJ1-2; 7 bases map to TRBD1. The J segment lost 5 bases and the V segment lost 2 bases, leaving 3 bases of the junction unmatched. Germline CDR1 is SGHRS and CDR2 is YFSETQ. The CDR3 runs 13 residues. CDR3 in amino acids: CASSFTGVYGYTF. CDR3 DNA sequence: TGCGCCAGCAGCTTCACAGGGGTTTATGGCTACACCTTC.

This sequence joins TRBV5-4 and TRBJ2-1; the D gene is possibly TRBD2 (6 bases). The CDR3 loop spans 15 amino acids. Germline values: CDR1 SGHNT, CDR2 YYREEE (reference sequence). V was cut by 5 bases and J by 4 bases, with 16 bases left in between. As DNA, the CDR3 is TGTGCCAGCAGACGGGACTTTTTGGGGTACAATGAGCAGTTCTTC. Amino acid sequence: CASRRDFLGYNEQFF.